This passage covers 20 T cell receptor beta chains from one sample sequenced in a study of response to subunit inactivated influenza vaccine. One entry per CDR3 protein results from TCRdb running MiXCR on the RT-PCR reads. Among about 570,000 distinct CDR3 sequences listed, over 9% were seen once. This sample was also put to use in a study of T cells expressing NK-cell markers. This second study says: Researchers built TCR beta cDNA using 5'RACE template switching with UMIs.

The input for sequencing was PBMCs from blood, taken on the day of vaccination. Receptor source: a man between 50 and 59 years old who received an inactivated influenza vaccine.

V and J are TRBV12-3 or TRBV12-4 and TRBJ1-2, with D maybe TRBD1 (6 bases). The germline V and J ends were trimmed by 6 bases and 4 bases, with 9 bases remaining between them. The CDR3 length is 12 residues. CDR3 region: CASSRDTYGYTF. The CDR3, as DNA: TGTGCCAGCAGCAGGGACACCTATGGCTACACCTTC.

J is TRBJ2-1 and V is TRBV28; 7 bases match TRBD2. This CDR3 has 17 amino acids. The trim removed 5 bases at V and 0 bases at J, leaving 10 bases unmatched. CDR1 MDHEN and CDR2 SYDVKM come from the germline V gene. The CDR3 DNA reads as TGTGCCAGCAGTAGTACTAGCGCTTCGAGCTCCTACAATGAGCAGTTCTTC. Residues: CASSSTSASSSYNEQFF. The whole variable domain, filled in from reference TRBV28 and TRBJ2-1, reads DVKVTQSSRYLVKRTGEKVFLECVQDMDHENMFWYRQDPGLGLRLIYFSYDVKMKEKGDIPEGYSVSREKKERFSLILESASTNQTSMYLCASSSTSASSSYNEQFFGPGTRLTVL.

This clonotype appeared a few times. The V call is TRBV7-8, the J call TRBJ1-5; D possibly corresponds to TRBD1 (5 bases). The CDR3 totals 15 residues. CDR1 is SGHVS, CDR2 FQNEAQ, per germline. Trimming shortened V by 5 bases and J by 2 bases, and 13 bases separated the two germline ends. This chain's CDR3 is CASSPLSRGNQPQHF. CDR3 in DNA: TGTGCCAGCAGCCCCCTTAGCAGGGGCAATCAGCCCCAGCATTTT.

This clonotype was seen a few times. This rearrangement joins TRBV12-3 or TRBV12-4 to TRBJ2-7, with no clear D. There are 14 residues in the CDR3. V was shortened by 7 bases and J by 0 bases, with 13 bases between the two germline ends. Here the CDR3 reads CASTRAPSSYEQYF. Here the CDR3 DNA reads TGTGCCAGCACCCGGGCCCCGAGCTCCTACGAGCAGTACTTC.

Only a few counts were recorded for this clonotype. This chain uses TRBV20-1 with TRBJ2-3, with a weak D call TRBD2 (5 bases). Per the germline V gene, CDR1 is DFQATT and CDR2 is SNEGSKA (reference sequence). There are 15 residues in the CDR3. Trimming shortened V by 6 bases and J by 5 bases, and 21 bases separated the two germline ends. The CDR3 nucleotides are TGCAGTGCCCCCCTTGACGAGCTAGGGAGAGATACGCAGTATTTT. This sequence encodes CSAPLDELGRDTQYF.

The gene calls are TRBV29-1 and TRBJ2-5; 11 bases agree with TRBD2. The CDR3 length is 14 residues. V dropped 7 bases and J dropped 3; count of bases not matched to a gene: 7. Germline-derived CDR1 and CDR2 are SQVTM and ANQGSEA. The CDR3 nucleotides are TGCAGCGCTTTTGGGACTAGCGGTGAAGAGACCCAGTACTTC. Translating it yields CSAFGTSGEETQYF.

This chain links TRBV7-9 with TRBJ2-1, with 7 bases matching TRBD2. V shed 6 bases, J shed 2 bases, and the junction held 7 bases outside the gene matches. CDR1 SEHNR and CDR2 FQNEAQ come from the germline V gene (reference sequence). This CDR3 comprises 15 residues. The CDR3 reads CASRPGLDPYNEQFF. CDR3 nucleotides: TGTGCCAGCAGACCCGGACTAGACCCCTACAATGAGCAGTTCTTC.

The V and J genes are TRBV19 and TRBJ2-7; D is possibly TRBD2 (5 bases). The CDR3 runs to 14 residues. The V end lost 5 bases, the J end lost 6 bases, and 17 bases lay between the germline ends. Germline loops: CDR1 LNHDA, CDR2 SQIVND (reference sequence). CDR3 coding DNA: TGTGCCAGTAGTCCCGGGGTGTCCCTCGGCGAGCAGTACTTC. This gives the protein CASSPGVSLGEQYF. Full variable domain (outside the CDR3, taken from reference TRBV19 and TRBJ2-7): DGGITQSPKYLFRKEGQNVTLSCEQNLNHDAMYWYRQDPGQGLRLIYYSQIVNDFQKGDIAEGYSVSREKKESFPLTVTSAQKNPTAFYLCASSPGVSLGEQYFGPGTRLTVT.

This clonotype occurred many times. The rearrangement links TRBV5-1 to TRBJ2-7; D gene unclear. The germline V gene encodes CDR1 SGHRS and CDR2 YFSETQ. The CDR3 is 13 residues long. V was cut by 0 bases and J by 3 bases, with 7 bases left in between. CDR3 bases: TGCGCCAGCAGCTTGGTTTCCAACTACGAGCAGTACTTC. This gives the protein CASSLVSNYEQYF.

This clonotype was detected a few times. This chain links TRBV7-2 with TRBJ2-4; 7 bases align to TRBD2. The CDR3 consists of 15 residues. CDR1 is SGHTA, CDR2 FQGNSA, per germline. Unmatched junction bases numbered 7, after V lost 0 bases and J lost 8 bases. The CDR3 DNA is TGTGCCAGCAGCTTAGCGGGGAGGGGTCGGGACATTCAGTACTTC. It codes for CASSLAGRGRDIQYF.

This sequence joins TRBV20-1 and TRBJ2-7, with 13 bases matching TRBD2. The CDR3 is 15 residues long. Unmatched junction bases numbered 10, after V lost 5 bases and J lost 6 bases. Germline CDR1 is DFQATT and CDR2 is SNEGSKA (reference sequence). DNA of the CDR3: TGCAGTGCTCCAGATACTAGCGGGAGGGCCGTCGAGCAGTACTTC. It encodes CSAPDTSGRAVEQYF.

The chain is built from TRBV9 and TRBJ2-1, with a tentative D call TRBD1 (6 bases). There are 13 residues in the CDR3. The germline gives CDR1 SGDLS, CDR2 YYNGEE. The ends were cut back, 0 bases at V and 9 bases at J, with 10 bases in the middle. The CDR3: CASSVGTAGEQFF. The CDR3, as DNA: TGTGCCAGCAGCGTAGGGACAGCCGGTGAGCAGTTCTTC.

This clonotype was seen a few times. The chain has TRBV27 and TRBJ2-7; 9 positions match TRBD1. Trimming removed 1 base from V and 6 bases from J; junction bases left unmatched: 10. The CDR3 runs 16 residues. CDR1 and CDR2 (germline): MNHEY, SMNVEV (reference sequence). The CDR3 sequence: CASSLFSGTGLGEQYF. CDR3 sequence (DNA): TGTGCCAGCAGTTTATTTTCCGGGACAGGGTTGGGCGAGCAGTACTTC.

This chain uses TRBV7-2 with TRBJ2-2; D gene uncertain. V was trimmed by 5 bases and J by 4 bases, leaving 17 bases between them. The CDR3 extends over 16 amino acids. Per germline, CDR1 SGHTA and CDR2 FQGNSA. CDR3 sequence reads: CASSQQTGRVTGELFF. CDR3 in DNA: TGTGCCAGCAGCCAGCAGACTGGAAGGGTCACCGGGGAGCTGTTTTTT.

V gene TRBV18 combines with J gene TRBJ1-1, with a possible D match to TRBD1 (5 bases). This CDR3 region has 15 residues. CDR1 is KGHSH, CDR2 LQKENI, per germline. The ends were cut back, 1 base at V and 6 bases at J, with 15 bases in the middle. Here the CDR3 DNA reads TGTGCCAGCTCACCACGTCAGGGAAGTACCGCTGAAGCTTTCTTT. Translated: CASSPRQGSTAEAFF.

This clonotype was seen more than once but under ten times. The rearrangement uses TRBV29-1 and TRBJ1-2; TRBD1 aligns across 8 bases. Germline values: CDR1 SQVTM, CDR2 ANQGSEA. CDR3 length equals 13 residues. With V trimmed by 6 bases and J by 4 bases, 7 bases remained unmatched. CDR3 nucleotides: TGCAGCGTCAACAGGGGGGGAAGCTATGGCTACACCTTC. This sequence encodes CSVNRGGSYGYTF.

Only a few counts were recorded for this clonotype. CDR3 DNA: TGTGCCAGCAGTTACTCGGGGACGCAGCCGTTCTACAATGAGCAGTTCTTC. Amino acids: CASSYSGTQPFYNEQFF. The V and J genes are TRBV6-8 and TRBJ2-1; D possibly matches TRBD1 or TRBD2 (5 bases each). This CDR3 spans 17 amino acids. V lost 0 bases to trimming and J lost 3 bases, with 15 bases between them. Germline V CDR1 and CDR2: MNHGY, SAAAGT.

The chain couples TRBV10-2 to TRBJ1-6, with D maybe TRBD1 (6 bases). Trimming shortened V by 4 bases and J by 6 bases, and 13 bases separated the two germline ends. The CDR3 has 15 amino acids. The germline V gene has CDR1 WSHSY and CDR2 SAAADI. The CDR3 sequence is CASSVRARGNSPLHF. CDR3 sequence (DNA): TGCGCCAGCAGTGTACGTGCCAGGGGTAATTCACCCCTCCACTTT.

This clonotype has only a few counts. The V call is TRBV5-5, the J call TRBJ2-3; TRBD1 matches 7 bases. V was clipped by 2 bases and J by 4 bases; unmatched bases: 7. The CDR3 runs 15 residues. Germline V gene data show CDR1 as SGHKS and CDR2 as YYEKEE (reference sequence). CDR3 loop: CASSLRPTGPDTQYF. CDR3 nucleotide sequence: TGTGCCAGCAGCTTAAGGCCGACAGGGCCAGATACGCAGTATTTT.

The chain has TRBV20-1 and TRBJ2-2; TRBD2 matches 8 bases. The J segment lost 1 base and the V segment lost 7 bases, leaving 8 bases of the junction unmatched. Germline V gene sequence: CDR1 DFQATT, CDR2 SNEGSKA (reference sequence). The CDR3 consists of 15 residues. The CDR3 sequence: CSVQESGGNTGELFF. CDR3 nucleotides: TGCAGTGTTCAGGAGAGCGGGGGGAACACCGGGGAGCTGTTTTTT.